The sequence of this T cell receptor (beta chain) was determined in a study of technical replicates of blood from several donors (dated by TCRdb to between 2016 and 2019). Concerning this clone itself: No cognate antigen has been identified for it. No clone much larger than this one lies a single base away; base qualities are absent.

The CDR3 spans 14 residues, from the cysteine through the phenylalanine. Here the CDR3 DNA is all that survives: 42 bases in frame from base 1. Looking up the germline V gene (reference sequence) yields CDR1 LNHDA and CDR2 SQIVND. Here V drops 6 bases and J drops 5 bases, and the junction holds 7 bases not matched to any gene. Libraries were constructed by the immunoSEQ multiplex PCR assay. TCRdb mirrors the immuneACCESS table, restricted to in-frame sequences. Some clones are absent from its copies; in checked studies, under half trace to an unresolved V gene, and the reason for the others is unknown. This sample comprises tens of thousands of clones, approximately 96% of them detected only once. Clones ranked in the top ten supply 0.34% of the sample.

The rearranged chain carries TRBV19 and TRBJ2-3, with 8 bases in between that match TRBD1. The receptor was isolated from a human donor in good health. Sequencing input: T cells isolated from PBMCs. The sequenced DNA: TGTGCCAGTAGGACAGGGGCCGGAGGAGATACGCAGTATTTT. Its product reads: CASRTGAGGDTQYF.